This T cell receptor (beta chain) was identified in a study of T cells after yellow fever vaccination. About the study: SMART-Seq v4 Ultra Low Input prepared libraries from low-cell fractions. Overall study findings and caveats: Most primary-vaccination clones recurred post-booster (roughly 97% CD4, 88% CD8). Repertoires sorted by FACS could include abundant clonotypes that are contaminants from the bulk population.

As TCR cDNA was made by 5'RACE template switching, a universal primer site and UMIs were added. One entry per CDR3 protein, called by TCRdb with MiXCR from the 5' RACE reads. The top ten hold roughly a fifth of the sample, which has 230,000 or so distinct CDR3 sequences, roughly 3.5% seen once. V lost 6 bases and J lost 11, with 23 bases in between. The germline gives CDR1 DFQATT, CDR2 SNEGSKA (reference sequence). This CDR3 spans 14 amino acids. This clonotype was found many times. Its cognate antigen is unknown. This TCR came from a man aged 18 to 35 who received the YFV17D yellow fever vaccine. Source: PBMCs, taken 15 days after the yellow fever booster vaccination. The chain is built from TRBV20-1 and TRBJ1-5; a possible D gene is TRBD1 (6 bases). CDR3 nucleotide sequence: TGCAGTGCCGCGGGCGGGACACCGGTCGGGACCCAGCATTTT. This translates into CSAAGGTPVGTQHF.